Below are 5 T cell receptor beta chains sequenced from a single sample in a study of identical twins (dated by TCRdb to 2016 to 2017). The method was 5' RACE. The reads were generated on an Illumina HiSeq 2000. TCRdb reworked the public reads: Q25 trimming with fastp, MiXCR clone assembly, productive beta chains retained. Rows matching on CDR3 protein sequence are summarized as one entry with the most common DNA and genes. This sample gives approximately 500,000 distinct CDR3 sequences in total; over 12% of them show up just once. The top ten clones comprise roughly 0.42% of the sample. These data were also filed under a second study, of yellow fever vaccine responses in identical twins.

Sequences were obtained from CD4+ T cells sorted from blood. The receptors shown here come from a woman aged 18-29 years in good health.

The chain has TRBV19 and TRBJ2-1; D might be TRBD2 (5 bases). CDR1 LNHDA and CDR2 SQIVND come from the germline V gene (reference sequence). The CDR3 has 15 amino acids. The germline V and J ends were trimmed by 10 bases and 0 bases, with 16 bases remaining between them. Here the CDR3 DNA reads TGTGCCACATCCGAGGGCAGGAGCTCCTACAATGAGCAGTTCTTC. It translates to CATSEGRSSYNEQFF.

The J gene is TRBJ2-7, the V gene TRBV3-1; D might be TRBD1 or TRBD2, each matching 5 bases. CDR3 length: 15 amino acids. Germline CDR1 LGHDT, CDR2 YNNKEL (reference sequence). The V gene lost 10 bases and the J gene lost 0 bases, with 19 bases spanning the gap. This chain's CDR3 is CATCPWGGSSYEQYF. In DNA, the CDR3 is TGTGCCACCTGCCCTTGGGGCGGGTCCTCCTACGAGCAGTACTTC.

The chain is built from TRBV7-9 and TRBJ1-2, with 7 bases lining up with TRBD1. The CDR3 has 17 amino acids. V shed 5 bases, J shed 0 bases, and the junction held 12 bases outside the gene matches. CDR1 and CDR2 from the germline V gene are SEHNR and FQNEAQ (reference sequence). The DNA for the CDR3 is TGTGCCAGCAGCGTTACAGGGGTTCTCAATACTAACTATGGCTACACCTTC. Its protein is CASSVTGVLNTNYGYTF.

Many counts were recorded for this clonotype. The chain couples TRBV2 to TRBJ2-5; 7 nucleotides agree with TRBD2. Germline values: CDR1 SNHLY, CDR2 FYNNEI. The CDR3 is 14 residues long. V lost 1 base, J lost 5 bases, and 4 bases stayed unmatched. CDR3 sequence reads: CASSEGLAGETQYF. The CDR3 coding sequence is TGTGCCAGCAGTGAAGGCTTAGCGGGCGAGACCCAGTACTTC.

The J gene is TRBJ2-3, the V gene TRBV19; tentatively, D is TRBD1 (5 bases). The germline V gene encodes CDR1 LNHDA and CDR2 SQIVND (reference sequence). The CDR3 covers 14 residues. Trimming removed 1 base from V and 2 bases from J, with 7 bases in between. CDR3 nucleotides: TGTGCCAGTAGTATAGGACAGACCACAGATACGCAGTATTTT. It yields the protein CASSIGQTTDTQYF.